Described below is a single T cell receptor (beta chain) sequence and its context. Its antigen is as yet unknown. The sample belongs to a study of post-analysis software for immune sequencing data. Overall study results and limits: Controls had significantly higher normalized Chao1 diversity than multiple sclerosis patients. Four to six TRBV segments were more frequent in patients than controls; TRBV5-6, TRBV5-1 and TRBV20-1 belonged to this group.

Incorporated into the TCR beta cDNA libraries were unique molecular identifiers, which served to reduce PCR and sequencing biases. The T cell input of about 0.9 to 10 million gave roughly 460,000 cDNA molecules. TCRdb reanalysed the PCR reads using MiXCR and keeps one entry per CDR3 protein. The sample yields roughly 870,000 distinct CDR3 sequences, approximately 57% seen once. Germline loops: CDR1 SGHRS, CDR2 YFSETQ. V lost 6 bases and J lost 6; bases outside the gene matches: 10. The length of the CDR3 is 14 residues. This TCR came from a girl between 5 and 17 years old with multiple sclerosis. The rearrangement joins TRBV5-1 to TRBJ2-3; 7 bases are shared with TRBD2. The material sequenced was blood. The CDR3 DNA is TGCGCCAGCAAGACTGGCGGGGGAGCTGATACGCAGTATTTT. The encoded protein is CASKTGGGADTQYF.